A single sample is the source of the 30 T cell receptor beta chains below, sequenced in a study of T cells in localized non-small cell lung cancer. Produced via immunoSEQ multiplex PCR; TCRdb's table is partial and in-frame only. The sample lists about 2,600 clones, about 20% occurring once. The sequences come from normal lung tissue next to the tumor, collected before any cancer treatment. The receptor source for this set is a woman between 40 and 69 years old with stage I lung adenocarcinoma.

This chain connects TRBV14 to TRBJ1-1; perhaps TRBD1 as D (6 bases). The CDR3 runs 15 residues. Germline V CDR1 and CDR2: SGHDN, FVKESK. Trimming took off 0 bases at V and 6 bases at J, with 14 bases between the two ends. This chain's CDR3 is CASSQDGGHGAEAFF. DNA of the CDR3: TGTGCCAGCAGCCAAGATGGGGGACATGGAGCTGAAGCTTTCTTT. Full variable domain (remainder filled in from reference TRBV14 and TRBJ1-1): EAGVTQFPSHSVIEKGQTVTLRCDPISGHDNLYWYRRVMGKEIKFLLHFVKESKQDESGMPNNRFLAERTGGTYSTLKVQPAELEDSGVYFCASSQDGGHGAEAFFGQGTRLTVV.

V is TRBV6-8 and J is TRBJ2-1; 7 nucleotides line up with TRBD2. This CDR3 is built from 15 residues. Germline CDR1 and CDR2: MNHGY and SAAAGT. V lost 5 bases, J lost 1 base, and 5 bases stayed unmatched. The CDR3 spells CASSPPGGSYNEQFF. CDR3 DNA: TGTGCCAGCAGTCCCCCGGGGGGATCCTACAATGAGCAGTTCTTC.

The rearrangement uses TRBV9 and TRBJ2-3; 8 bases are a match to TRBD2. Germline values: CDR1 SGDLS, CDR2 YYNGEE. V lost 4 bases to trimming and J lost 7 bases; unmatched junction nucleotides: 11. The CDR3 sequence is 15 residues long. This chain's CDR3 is CASSTGGTTDNTQYF. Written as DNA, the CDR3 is TGTGCCAGCAGCACGGGGGGGACAACAGATAATACGCAGTATTTT.

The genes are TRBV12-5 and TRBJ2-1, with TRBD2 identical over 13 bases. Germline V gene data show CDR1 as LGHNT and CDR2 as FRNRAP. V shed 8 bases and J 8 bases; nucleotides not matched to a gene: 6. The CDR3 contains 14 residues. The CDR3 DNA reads TGTGCTAGTTCAGGACTAGCGGGAGTCGATGAGCAGTTCTTC. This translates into CASSGLAGVDEQFF. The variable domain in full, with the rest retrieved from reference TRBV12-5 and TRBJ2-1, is DARVTQTPRHKVTEMGQEVTMRCQPILGHNTVFWYRQTMMQGLELLAYFRNRAPLDDSGMPKDRFSAEMPDATLATLKIQPSEPRDSAVYFCASSGLAGVDEQFFGPGTRLTVL.

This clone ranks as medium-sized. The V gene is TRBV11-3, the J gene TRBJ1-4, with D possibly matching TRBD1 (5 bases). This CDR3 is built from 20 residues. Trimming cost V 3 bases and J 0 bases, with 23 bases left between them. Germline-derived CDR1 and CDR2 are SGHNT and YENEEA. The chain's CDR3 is CASSLNLGVRTLATNEKLFF. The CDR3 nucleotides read TGTGCCAGCAGCTTGAACTTGGGGGTCAGGACACTTGCAACTAATGAAAAACTGTTTTTT.

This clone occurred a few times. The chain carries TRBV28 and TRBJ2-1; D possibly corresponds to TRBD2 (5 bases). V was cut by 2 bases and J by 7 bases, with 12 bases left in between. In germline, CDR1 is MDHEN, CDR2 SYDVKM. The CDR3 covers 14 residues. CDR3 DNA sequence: TGTGCCAGCAGTTTAGGAGGCTGGGGTAATGAGCAGTTCTTC. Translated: CASSLGGWGNEQFF. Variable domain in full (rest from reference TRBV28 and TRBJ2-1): DVKVTQSSRYLVKRTGEKVFLECVQDMDHENMFWYRQDPGLGLRLIYFSYDVKMKEKGDIPEGYSVSREKKERFSLILESASTNQTSMYLCASSLGGWGNEQFFGPGTRLTVL.

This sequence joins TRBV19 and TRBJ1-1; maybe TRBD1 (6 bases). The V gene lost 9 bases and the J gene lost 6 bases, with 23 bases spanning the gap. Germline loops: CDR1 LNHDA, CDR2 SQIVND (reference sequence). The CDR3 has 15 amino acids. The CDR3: CASRTGAAGGPEAFF. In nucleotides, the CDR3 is TGTGCCAGCCGAACGGGGGCAGCCGGAGGCCCTGAAGCTTTCTTT.

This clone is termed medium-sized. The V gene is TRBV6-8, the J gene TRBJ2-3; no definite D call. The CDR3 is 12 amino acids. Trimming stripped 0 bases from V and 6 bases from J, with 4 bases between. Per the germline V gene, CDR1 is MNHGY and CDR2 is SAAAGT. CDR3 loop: CASSYSVDTQYF. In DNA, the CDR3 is TGTGCCAGCAGTTACTCGGTGGATACGCAGTATTTT.

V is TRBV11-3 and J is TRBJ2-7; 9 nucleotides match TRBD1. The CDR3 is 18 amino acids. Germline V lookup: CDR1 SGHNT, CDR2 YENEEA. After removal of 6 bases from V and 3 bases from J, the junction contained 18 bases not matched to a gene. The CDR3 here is CASRTGTGQNSWVYEQYF. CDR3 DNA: TGTGCCAGCAGGACCGGGACAGGGCAGAACTCATGGGTCTACGAGCAGTACTTC.

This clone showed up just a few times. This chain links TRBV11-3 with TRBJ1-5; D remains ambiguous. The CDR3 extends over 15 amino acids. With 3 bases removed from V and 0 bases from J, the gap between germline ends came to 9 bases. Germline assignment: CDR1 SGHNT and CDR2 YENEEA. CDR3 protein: CASSLEDYSNQPQHF. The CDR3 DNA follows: TGTGCCAGCAGCTTGGAAGACTATAGCAATCAGCCCCAGCATTTT. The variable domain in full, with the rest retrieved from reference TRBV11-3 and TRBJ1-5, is EAGVVQSPRYKIIEKKQPVAFWCNPISGHNTLYWYLQNLGQGPELLIRYENEEAVDDSQLPKDRFSAERLKGVDSTLKIQPAELGDSAVYLCASSLEDYSNQPQHFGDGTRLSIL.

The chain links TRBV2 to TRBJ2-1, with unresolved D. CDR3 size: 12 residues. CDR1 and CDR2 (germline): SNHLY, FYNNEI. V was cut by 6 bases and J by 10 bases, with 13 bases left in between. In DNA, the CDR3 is TGTGCCAGCAGCCCACTTTTAGGGGAGCAGTTCTTC. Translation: CASSPLLGEQFF.

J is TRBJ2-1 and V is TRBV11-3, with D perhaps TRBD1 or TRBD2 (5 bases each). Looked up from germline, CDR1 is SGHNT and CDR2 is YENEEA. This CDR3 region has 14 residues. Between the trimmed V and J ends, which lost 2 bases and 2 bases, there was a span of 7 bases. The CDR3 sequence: CASSLTGPYNEQFF. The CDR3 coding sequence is TGTGCCAGCAGCTTAACGGGGCCCTACAATGAGCAGTTCTTC.

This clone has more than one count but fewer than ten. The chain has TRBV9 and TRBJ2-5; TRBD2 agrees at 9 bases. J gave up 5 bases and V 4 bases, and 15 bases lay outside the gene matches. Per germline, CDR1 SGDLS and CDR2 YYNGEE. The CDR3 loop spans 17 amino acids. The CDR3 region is CASSPIRGLAPSETQYF. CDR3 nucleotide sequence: TGTGCCAGCAGCCCTATTAGGGGACTAGCCCCGTCGGAGACCCAGTACTTC.

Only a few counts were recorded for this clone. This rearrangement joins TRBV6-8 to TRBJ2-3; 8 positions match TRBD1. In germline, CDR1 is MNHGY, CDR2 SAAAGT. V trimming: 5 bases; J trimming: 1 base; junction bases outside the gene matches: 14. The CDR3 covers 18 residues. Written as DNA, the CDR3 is TGTGCCAGCAGTGAGGGGCAGGGGGCTTTAGTAGGCACAGATACGCAGTATTTT. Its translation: CASSEGQGALVGTDTQYF.

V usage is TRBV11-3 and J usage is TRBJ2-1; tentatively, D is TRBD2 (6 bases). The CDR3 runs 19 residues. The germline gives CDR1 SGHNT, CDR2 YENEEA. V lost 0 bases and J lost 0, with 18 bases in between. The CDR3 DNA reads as TGTGCCAGCAGCTTAGATCCGCGCGGGGAACTTAACTCCTACAATGAGCAGTTCTTC. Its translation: CASSLDPRGELNSYNEQFF.

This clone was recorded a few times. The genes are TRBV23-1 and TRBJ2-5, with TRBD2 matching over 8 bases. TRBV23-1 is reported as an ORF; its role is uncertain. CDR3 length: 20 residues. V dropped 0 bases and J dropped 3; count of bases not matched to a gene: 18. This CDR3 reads CASSQSGVSGRAWEKETQYF. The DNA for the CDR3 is TGCGCCAGCAGTCAATCTGGGGTGTCCGGGAGGGCCTGGGAAAAAGAGACCCAGTACTTC.

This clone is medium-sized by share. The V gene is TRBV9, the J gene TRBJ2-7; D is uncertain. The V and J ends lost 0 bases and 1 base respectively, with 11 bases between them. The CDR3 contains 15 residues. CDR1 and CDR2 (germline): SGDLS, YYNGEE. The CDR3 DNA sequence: TGTGCCAGCAGCGTAGGGGTAGGGTTGTCCTACGAGCAGTACTTC. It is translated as CASSVGVGLSYEQYF.

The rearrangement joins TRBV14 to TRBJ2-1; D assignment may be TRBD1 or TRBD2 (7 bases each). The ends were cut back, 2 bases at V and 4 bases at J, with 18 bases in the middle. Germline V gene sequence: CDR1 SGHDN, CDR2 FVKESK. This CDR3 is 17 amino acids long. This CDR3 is CASSQMREGTVYNEQFF. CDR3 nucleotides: TGTGCCAGCAGCCAAATGAGGGAGGGGACAGTATACAATGAGCAGTTCTTC.

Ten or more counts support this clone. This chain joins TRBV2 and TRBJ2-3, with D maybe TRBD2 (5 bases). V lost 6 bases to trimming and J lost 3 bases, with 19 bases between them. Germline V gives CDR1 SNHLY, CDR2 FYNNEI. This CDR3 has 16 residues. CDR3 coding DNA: TGTGCCAGCAGCTTCGTCAGCGGCAGTGGGACAGATACGCAGTATTTT. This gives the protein CASSFVSGSGTDTQYF.

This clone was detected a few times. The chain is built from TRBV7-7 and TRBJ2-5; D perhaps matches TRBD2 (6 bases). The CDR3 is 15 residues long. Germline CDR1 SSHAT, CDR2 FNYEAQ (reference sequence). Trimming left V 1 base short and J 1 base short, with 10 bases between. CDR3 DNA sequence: TGTGCCAGCAGCTTAGGAGTGGGGGGCCAAGAGACCCAGTACTTC. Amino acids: CASSLGVGGQETQYF.

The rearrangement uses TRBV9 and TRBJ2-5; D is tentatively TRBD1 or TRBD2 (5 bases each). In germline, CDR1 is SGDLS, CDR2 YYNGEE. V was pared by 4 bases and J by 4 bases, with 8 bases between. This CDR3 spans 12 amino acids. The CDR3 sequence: CASSWDRETQYF. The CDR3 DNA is TGTGCCAGCAGCTGGGACCGAGAGACCCAGTACTTC.

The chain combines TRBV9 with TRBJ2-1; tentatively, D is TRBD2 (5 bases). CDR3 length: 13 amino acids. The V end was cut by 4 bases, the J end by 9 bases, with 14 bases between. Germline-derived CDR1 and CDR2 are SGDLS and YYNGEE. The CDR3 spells CASSLRRGSEQFF. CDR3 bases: TGTGCCAGCAGCTTAAGGCGAGGGAGTGAGCAGTTCTTC. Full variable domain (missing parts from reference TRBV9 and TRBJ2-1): DSGVTQTPKHLITATGQRVTLRCSPRSGDLSVYWYQQSLDQGLQFLIQYYNGEERAKGNILERFSAQQFPDLHSELNLSSLELGDSALYFCASSLRRGSEQFFGPGTRLTVL.

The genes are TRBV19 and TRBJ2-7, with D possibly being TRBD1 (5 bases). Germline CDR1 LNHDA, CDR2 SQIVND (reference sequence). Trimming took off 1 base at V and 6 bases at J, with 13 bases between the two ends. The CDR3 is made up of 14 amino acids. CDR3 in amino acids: CASSIGQTVREQYF. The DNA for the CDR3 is TGTGCCAGTAGTATAGGACAGACGGTTCGCGAGCAGTACTTC.

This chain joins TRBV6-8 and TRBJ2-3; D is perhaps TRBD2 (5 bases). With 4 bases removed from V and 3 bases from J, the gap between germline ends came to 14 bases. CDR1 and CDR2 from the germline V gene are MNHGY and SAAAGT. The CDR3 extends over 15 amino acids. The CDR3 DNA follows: TGTGCCAGCAGTTCCGACTATCCACGGACAGATACGCAGTATTTT. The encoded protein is CASSSDYPRTDTQYF.

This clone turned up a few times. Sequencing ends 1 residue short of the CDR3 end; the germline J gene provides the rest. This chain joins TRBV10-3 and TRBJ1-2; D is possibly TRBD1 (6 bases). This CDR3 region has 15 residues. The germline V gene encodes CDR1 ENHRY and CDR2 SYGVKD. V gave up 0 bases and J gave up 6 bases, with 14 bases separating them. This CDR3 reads CAISESGHPRDGYTF. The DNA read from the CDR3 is TGTGCCATCAGTGAGTCGGGACACCCTCGGGATGGCTACACC.

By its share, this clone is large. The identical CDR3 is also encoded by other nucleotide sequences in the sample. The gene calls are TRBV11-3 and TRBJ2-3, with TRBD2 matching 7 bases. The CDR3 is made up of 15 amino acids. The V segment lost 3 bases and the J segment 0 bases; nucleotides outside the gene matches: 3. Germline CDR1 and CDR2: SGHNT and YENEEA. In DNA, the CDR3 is TGTGCCAGCAGCTTCGGCGGGAGAAGCACAGATACGCAGTATTTT. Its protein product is CASSFGGRSTDTQYF.

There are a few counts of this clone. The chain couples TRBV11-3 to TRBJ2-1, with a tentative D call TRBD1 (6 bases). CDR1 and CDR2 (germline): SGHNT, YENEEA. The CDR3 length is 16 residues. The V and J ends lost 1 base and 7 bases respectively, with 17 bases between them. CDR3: CASSLVGALPSNEQFF. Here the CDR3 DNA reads TGTGCCAGCAGCTTAGTGGGGGCCTTACCCTCGAATGAGCAGTTCTTC.

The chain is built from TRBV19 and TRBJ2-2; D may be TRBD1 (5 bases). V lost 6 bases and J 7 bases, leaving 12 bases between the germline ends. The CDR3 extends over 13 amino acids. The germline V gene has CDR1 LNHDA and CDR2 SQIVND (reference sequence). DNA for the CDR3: TGTGCCAGTAGCCCACAGGTGGGCGGGGAGCTGTTTTTT. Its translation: CASSPQVGGELFF.

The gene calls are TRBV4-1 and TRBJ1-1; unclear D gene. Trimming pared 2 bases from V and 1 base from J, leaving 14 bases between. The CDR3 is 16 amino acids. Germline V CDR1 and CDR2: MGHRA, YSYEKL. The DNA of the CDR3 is TGCGCCAGCAGCCAAAGTATTAGGGCTTCGAACACTGAAGCTTTCTTT. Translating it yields CASSQSIRASNTEAFF.

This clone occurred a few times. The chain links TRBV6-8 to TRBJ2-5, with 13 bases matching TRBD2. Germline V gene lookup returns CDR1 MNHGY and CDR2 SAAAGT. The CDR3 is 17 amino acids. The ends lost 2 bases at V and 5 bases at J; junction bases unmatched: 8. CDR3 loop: CASSYGLAGALGETQYF. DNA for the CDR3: TGTGCCAGCAGTTACGGACTAGCGGGAGCCCTCGGGGAGACCCAGTACTTC.